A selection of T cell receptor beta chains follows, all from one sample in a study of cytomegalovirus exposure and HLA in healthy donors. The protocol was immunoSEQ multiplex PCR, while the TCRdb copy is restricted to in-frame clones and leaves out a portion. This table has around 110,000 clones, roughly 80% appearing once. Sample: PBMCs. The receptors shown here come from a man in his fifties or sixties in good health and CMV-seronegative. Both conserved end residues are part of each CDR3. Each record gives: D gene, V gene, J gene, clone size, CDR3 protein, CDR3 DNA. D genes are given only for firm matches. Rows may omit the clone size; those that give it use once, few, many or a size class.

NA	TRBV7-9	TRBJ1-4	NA	CASSLGGDSEKLFF	TGTGCCAGCAGCTTAGGGGGGGATAGTGAAAAACTGTTTTTT
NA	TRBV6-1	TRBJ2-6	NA	CASSNRASGANVLTF	TGTGCCAGCAGTAATAGAGCCTCTGGGGCCAACGTCCTGACTTTC
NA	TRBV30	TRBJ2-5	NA	CAWSITGTQYF	TGTGCCTGGAGTATAACGGGGACCCAGTACTTC
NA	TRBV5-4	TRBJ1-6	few	CASSPNRDSPLHF	TGTGCCAGCAGCCCTAACAGGGATTCACCCCTCCACTTT
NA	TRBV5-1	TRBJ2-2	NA	CASSLEPSPGELFF	TGCGCCAGCAGCTTGGAGCCTTCTCCCGGGGAGCTGTTTTTT
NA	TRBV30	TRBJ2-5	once	CAWNIGTPQTQYF	TGTGCCTGGAATATCGGGACACCTCAGACCCAGTACTTC
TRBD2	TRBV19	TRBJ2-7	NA	CASSIVAGGAYEQYF	TGTGCCAGTAGTATAGTAGCGGGGGGAGCCTACGAGCAGTACTTC
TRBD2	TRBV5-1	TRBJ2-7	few	CASSLKRGPYEQYF	TGCGCCAGCAGCTTGAAGCGGGGTCCCTACGAGCAGTACTTC
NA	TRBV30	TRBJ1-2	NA	CAWTPTGYGYTF	TGTGCCTGGACCCCCACAGGTTACGGCTACACCTTC
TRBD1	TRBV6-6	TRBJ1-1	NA	CASSSPGQGASTEAFF	TGTGCCAGCAGTTCGCCAGGACAGGGGGCCAGCACTGAAGCTTTCTTT
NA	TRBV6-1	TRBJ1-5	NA	CASSVHRGNQPQHF	TGTGCCAGCAGTGTCCACAGGGGCAATCAGCCCCAGCATTTT
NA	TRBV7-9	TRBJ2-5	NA	CASSARGSLGETQYF	TGTGCCAGCAGCGCAAGAGGGTCGTTGGGAGAGACCCAGTACTTC
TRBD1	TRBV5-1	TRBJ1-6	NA	CASSLTGDSNSPLHF	TGCGCCAGCAGCCTCACGGGGGACAGCAATTCACCCCTCCACTTT
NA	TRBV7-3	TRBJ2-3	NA	CASSLRRGYGNTQYF	TGTGCCAGCAGCTTAAGGCGGGGCTATGGTAATACGCAGTATTTT
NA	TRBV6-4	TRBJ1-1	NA	CASSDSSRGTEAFF	TGTGCCAGCAGTGACTCGAGCAGGGGCACTGAAGCTTTCTTT
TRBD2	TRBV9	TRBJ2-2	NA	CASSAYTGTTGTGELFF	TGTGCCAGCAGCGCATACACCGGGACTACCGGCACCGGGGAGCTGTTTTTT
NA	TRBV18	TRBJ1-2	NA	CASSPGPNYGYTF	TGTGCCAGCTCACCAGGCCCCAACTATGGCTACACCTTC
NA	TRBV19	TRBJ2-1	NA	CASSTERHPYNEQFF	TGTGCCAGTAGTACTGAGAGGCACCCCTACAATGAGCAGTTCTTC
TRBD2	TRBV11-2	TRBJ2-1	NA	CASSSRLAGRNEQFF	TGTGCCAGCAGCTCCAGACTAGCGGGCCGAAATGAGCAGTTCTTC
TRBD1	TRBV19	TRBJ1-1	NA	CASSTTGDTEAFF	TGTGCCAGTAGTACCACAGGGGACACTGAAGCTTTCTTT
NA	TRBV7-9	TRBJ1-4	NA	CASSPRRVANEKLFF	TGTGCCAGCAGCCCCCGGCGGGTGGCTAATGAAAAACTGTTTTTT
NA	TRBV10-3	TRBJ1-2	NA	CAISGGDRGYTF	TGTGCCATCAGTGGAGGAGATCGAGGCTACACCTTC
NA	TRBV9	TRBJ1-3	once	CARLGPSPYSGNTIYF	TGTGCCCGACTCGGCCCTTCCCCTTACTCTGGAAACACCATATATTTT
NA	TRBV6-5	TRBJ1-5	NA	CASSYGRGNQPQHF	TGTGCCAGCAGTTACGGTCGGGGAAATCAGCCCCAGCATTTT
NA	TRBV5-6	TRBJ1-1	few	CASSPRRGPGNTEAFF	TGTGCCAGCAGCCCACGTCGGGGTCCGGGGAACACTGAAGCTTTCTTT
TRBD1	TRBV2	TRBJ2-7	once	CASSLGQGGYEQYF	TGTGCCAGCAGCCTGGGACAGGGCGGGTACGAGCAGTACTTC
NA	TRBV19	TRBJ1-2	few	CASEGGNGYGGYTF	TGTGCCAGTGAGGGAGGGAACGGGTACGGGGGCTACACCTTC
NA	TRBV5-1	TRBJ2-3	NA	CASSLSRGGSDTQYF	TGCGCCAGCAGCTTGAGCAGGGGAGGGTCGGATACGCAGTATTTT
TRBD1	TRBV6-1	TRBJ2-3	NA	CASIGQVPRTDTQYF	TGTGCCAGCATTGGACAGGTCCCTCGCACAGATACGCAGTATTTT
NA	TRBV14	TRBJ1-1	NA	CASSQLYTEAFF	TGTGCCAGCAGCCAACTGTACACTGAAGCTTTCTTT
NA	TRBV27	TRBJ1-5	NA	CASSYRSDQPQHF	TGTGCCAGCAGTTACCGCAGCGATCAGCCCCAGCATTTT